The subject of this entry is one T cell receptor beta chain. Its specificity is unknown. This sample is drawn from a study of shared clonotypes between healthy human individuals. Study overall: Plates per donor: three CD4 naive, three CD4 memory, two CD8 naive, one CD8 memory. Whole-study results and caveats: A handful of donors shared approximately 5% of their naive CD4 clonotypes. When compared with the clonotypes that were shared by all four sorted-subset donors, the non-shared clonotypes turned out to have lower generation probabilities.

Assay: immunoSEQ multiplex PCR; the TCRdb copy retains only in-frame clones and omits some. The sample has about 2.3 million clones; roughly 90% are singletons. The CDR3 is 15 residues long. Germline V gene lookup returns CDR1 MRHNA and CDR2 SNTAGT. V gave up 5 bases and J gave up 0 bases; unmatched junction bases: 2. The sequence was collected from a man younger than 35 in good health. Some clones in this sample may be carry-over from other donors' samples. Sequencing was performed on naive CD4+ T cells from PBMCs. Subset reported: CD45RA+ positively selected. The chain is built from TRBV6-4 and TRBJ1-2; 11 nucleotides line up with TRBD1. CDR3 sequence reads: CASSRDRGSNYGYTF. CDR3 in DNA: TGTGCCAGCAGTCGGGACAGGGGGTCTAACTATGGCTACACCTTC.